Below, 29 T cell receptor beta chains from the same sample are listed, as sequenced in a study of T cells in Graves' hyperthyroidism and ophthalmopathy. Amplification of TCR beta CDR3 regions used RNA as the template. TCR CDR3 regions were first amplified by RT-PCR with HTBI primers. Each CDR3 protein gets one entry after TCRdb re-called the multiplex PCR reads with MiXCR. The data contain 300,000 to 400,000 distinct CDR3 sequences, roughly 18% of them singletons. The sample taken for sequencing was blood. The origin of the receptors is a young man with Graves' ophthalmopathy.

This clonotype occurred many times. The chain recombines TRBV3-1 with TRBJ1-2, with 11 bases identical to TRBD1. V shed 3 bases, J shed 8 bases, and the junction held 11 bases outside the gene matches. The CDR3 loop spans 16 amino acids. The V gene's germline CDR1 is LGHDT and CDR2 YNNKEL (reference sequence). CDR3 in DNA: TGTGCCAGCAGCCATTGGACAGGGGGCGAAAGATCCGGCTACACCTTC. It specifies CASSHWTGGERSGYTF.

This clonotype has a count of ten or more. V and J are TRBV11-2 and TRBJ2-7; D is unclear. Trimming pared 1 base from V and 3 bases from J, leaving 10 bases between. CDR1 SGHAT and CDR2 FQNNGV come from the germline V gene. The CDR3 has 14 residues. The CDR3 loop is CASSLGSESYEQYF. DNA for the CDR3: TGTGCCAGCAGCTTAGGCTCTGAAAGCTACGAGCAGTACTTC.

The rearrangement uses TRBV7-9 and TRBJ1-5, with a tentative D call TRBD1 (6 bases). Per germline, CDR1 SEHNR and CDR2 FQNEAQ (reference sequence). V lost 2 bases and J 7 bases, leaving 12 bases between the germline ends. The CDR3 is 14 residues long. CDR3 nucleotides: TGTGCCAGCAGCTTAACGGGGGCGGAACAGCCCCAGCATTTT. It encodes CASSLTGAEQPQHF.

V is TRBV18 and J is TRBJ1-1, with 11 positions matching TRBD1. Germline V lookup: CDR1 KGHSH, CDR2 LQKENI. Germline trimming cut 2 bases from V and 3 bases from J; bases unmatched to any gene: 8. The CDR3 is 17 residues long. CDR3 in amino acids: CASSPFLGTGGYTEAFF. DNA for the CDR3: TGTGCCAGCTCACCATTTTTGGGGACAGGGGGATACACTGAAGCTTTCTTT. The whole variable domain, filled in from reference TRBV18 and TRBJ1-1, reads NAGVMQNPRHLVRRRGQEARLRCSPMKGHSHVYWYRQLPEEGLKFMVYLQKENIIDESGMPKERFSAEFPKEGPSILRIQQVVRGDSAAYFCASSPFLGTGGYTEAFFGQGTRLTVV.

This clonotype was recorded at least ten times. This chain uses TRBV2 with TRBJ1-5, with a weak D call TRBD1 (6 bases). Germline V gene data show CDR1 as SNHLY and CDR2 as FYNNEI. CDR3 length equals 15 residues. The V end lost 7 bases, the J end lost 4 bases, and 17 bases lay between the germline ends. The CDR3 nucleotides are TGTGCCAGCAAGCAGGACGGGGGGCCAAATCAGCCCCAGCATTTT. Translation gives CASKQDGGPNQPQHF.

The table lists this clonotype with many counts. J is TRBJ2-1 and V is TRBV5-1; D is possibly TRBD2 (7 bases). Trimming removed 3 bases from V and 0 bases from J, with 13 bases in between. In germline, CDR1 is SGHRS, CDR2 YFSETQ. The CDR3 sequence is 16 residues long. The CDR3: CASSWGGGNSYNEQFF. CDR3 in DNA: TGCGCCAGCAGCTGGGGCGGGGGCAACTCCTACAATGAGCAGTTCTTC.

In its sample, this clonotype was seen many times. This chain joins TRBV3-1 and TRBJ2-5; TRBD2 matches 8 bases. Germline trimming cut 7 bases from V and 5 bases from J; bases unmatched to any gene: 6. The germline CDR1 and CDR2 sequences are LGHDT and YNNKEL (reference sequence). This CDR3 contains 13 residues. This CDR3 reads CASNYSGVETQYF. In DNA, the CDR3 is TGTGCCAGCAACTATAGCGGGGTTGAGACCCAGTACTTC.

This clonotype was counted many times. This chain connects TRBV6-6 to TRBJ2-7; perhaps D is TRBD1 or TRBD2 (5 bases each). Germline CDR1 MNHNY, CDR2 SVGAGI (reference sequence). The CDR3 runs to 15 residues. The V end was cut by 0 bases, the J end by 7 bases, with 16 bases between. The CDR3 DNA reads as TGTGCCAGCAGTTACTCCAGGGACCCGTTTGATGAGCAGTACTTC. This gives the protein CASSYSRDPFDEQYF.

This clonotype was picked up many times. The V gene is TRBV11-1, the J gene TRBJ2-3; D gene ambiguous. The V gene's germline CDR1 is SGHAT and CDR2 FQDESV (reference sequence). V was pared by 0 bases and J by 8 bases, with 9 bases between. The CDR3 runs to 13 residues. The CDR3 here is CASSLAASGTQYF. The CDR3 nucleotides are TGTGCCAGCAGCTTAGCAGCGTCTGGTACGCAGTATTTT.

The J gene is TRBJ2-3, the V gene TRBV20-1; D is possibly TRBD1 or TRBD2 (7 bases each). Between the trimmed V and J ends, which lost 7 bases and 4 bases, there was a span of 15 bases. This CDR3 has 13 residues. CDR1 is DFQATT, CDR2 SNEGSKA, per germline (reference sequence). CDR3 nucleotides: TGCAGTGAGTCAGGGGGGGCCCCAGATACGCAGTATTTT. Residues: CSESGGAPDTQYF.

CDR3 protein: CASSFRLAATGELFF. DNA for the CDR3: TGTGCCAGCAGCTTCCGACTAGCGGCCACCGGGGAGCTGTTTTTT. The chain has TRBV7-2 and TRBJ2-2; 9 bases line up with TRBD2. J gave up 4 bases and V 3 bases, and 3 bases lay outside the gene matches. This CDR3 contains 15 residues. The germline V gene has CDR1 SGHTA and CDR2 FQGNSA.

On this clonotype itself: This may come from a read error, since a much larger clone is one base off. The V gene is TRBV9, the J gene TRBJ2-7; 11 bases match TRBD2. TRBJ2-1 explains the end of the DNA better; the J call may be wrong. The CDR3 length is 14 residues. CDR1 is SGDLS, CDR2 YYNGEE, per germline. The CDR3: CASSIGLAGYEQFF. CDR3 bases: TGTGCCAGCAGCATCGGACTAGCGGGCTACGAGCAGTTCTTC.

In its sample, this clonotype was seen many times. The rearrangement joins TRBV7-6 to TRBJ2-7, with D perhaps matching TRBD2 (5 bases). There are 13 residues in the CDR3. The germline V and J ends were trimmed by 4 bases and 1 base, with 8 bases remaining between them. CDR1 and CDR2 from the germline V gene are SGHVS and FNYEAQ. The CDR3 reads CASSSTGSYEQYF. The CDR3, as DNA: TGTGCCAGCAGCTCCACGGGGTCCTACGAGCAGTACTTC.

This clonotype was found many times. The chain joins TRBV7-9 to TRBJ1-4; 9 bases agree with TRBD1. The trim removed 5 bases at V and 10 bases at J, leaving 2 bases unmatched. Looked up from germline, CDR1 is SEHNR and CDR2 is FQNEAQ (reference sequence). This CDR3 spans 12 amino acids. CDR3 in DNA: TGTGCCAGCAGCCCGGGACAGGGAAAACTGTTTTTT. Encoded protein: CASSPGQGKLFF.

The V call is TRBV4-1, the J call TRBJ2-3; TRBD1 is a possible D gene (5 bases). This CDR3 contains 17 residues. V shed 1 base and J shed 6 bases, with 20 bases lying between them. CDR1 is MGHRA and CDR2 is YSYEKL in the germline V gene. The CDR3 DNA follows: TGCGCCAGCAGCCAAGTGGACATGGGCTTTCTGGGCGATACGCAGTATTTT. This gives the protein CASSQVDMGFLGDTQYF.

This chain links TRBV4-1 with TRBJ2-5, with D perhaps TRBD2 (6 bases). The CDR3 runs to 14 residues. Trimming removed 6 bases from V and 1 base from J, with 12 bases in between. The germline V gene has CDR1 MGHRA and CDR2 YSYEKL. The CDR3 loop is CASREGLGQETQYF. The CDR3 DNA follows: TGCGCCAGCAGGGAGGGACTCGGCCAAGAGACCCAGTACTTC.

This clonotype was seen many times. V is TRBV6-4 and J is TRBJ2-1; 12 bases are a match to TRBD2. CDR1 MRHNA and CDR2 SNTAGT come from the germline V gene. J was trimmed by 8 bases and V by 0 bases; bases with no gene match: 2. The CDR3 has 15 residues. In DNA, the CDR3 is TGTGCCAGCAGTGACTCGTCTAGCGGGGGGGATGAGCAGTTCTTC. Protein product: CASSDSSSGGDEQFF.

This clonotype was seen more than once but under ten times. The chain has TRBV20-1 and TRBJ2-2, with D perhaps assigned TRBD1 or TRBD2 (6 bases each). The CDR3 loop spans 15 amino acids. CDR1 is DFQATT, CDR2 SNEGSKA, per germline (reference sequence). V shed 2 bases and J shed 5 bases, with 15 bases lying between them. This chain's CDR3 is CSARMWGAGTGELFF. The CDR3 region has the DNA TGCAGTGCTAGAATGTGGGGGGCGGGGACCGGGGAGCTGTTTTTT.

This clonotype was detected only a few times. The chain links TRBV5-5 to TRBJ2-5; 12 bases match TRBD2. The V segment lost 4 bases and the J segment 2 bases; nucleotides outside the gene matches: 9. CDR1 is SGHKS and CDR2 is YYEKEE in the germline V gene (reference sequence). CDR3 length: 17 residues. CDR3 coding DNA: TGTGCCAGCAGCCTCCTAGCGGGGGGGCTGGGTCAAGAGACCCAGTACTTC. Amino acid sequence: CASSLLAGGLGQETQYF. The entire variable domain, with the rest obtained from reference TRBV5-5 and TRBJ2-5, is as follows: DAGVTQSPTHLIKTRGQQVTLRCSPISGHKSVSWYQQVLGQGPQFIFQYYEKEERGRGNFPDRFSARQFPNYSSELNVNALLLGDSALYLCASSLLAGGLGQETQYFGPGTRLLVL.

This clonotype was counted at least ten times. This sequence joins TRBV2 and TRBJ2-1, with D perhaps TRBD1 (6 bases). The CDR3 sequence is 13 residues long. Germline assignment: CDR1 SNHLY and CDR2 FYNNEI. Trimming stripped 10 bases from V and 7 bases from J, with 17 bases between. The CDR3 DNA reads as TGTGCCACCTCTTGGGGGCCGGCAAATGAGCAGTTCTTC. The encoded protein is CATSWGPANEQFF.

This clonotype came up many times. The chain is built from TRBV5-1 and TRBJ2-1; 7 bases are shared with TRBD2. J lost 7 bases, V lost 6 bases, and 7 bases had no gene match. In germline, CDR1 is SGHRS, CDR2 YFSETQ. CDR3 size: 13 residues. This CDR3 is CASNDGGRNEQFF. CDR3 nucleotides: TGCGCCAGCAATGACGGGGGGAGGAATGAGCAGTTCTTC.

This clonotype was observed at least ten times. The chain couples TRBV9 to TRBJ2-1, with 7 positions matching TRBD2. Trimming cost V 0 bases and J 3 bases; bases outside gene matches: 6. The V gene's germline CDR1 is SGDLS and CDR2 YYNGEE. The CDR3 sequence is 16 residues long. This CDR3 is CASSVDLGGIYNEQFF. Here the CDR3 DNA reads TGTGCCAGCAGCGTAGATCTCGGGGGGATCTACAATGAGCAGTTCTTC.

This clonotype was counted a few times. This chain connects TRBV6-4 to TRBJ2-3, with 11 bases aligning to TRBD2. The germline CDR1 and CDR2 sequences are MRHNA and SNTAGT. With V trimmed by 0 bases and J by 0 bases, 2 bases remained unmatched. The CDR3 is 17 residues long. CDR3 region: CASSDSSGGASTDTQYF. In DNA, the CDR3 is TGTGCCAGCAGTGACTCTAGCGGGGGGGCTAGCACAGATACGCAGTATTTT.

With regard to this clonotype: A clone one base away is much larger, so this may be a read error. This sequence joins TRBV7-3 and TRBJ2-5; tentatively, D is TRBD1 or TRBD2 (5 bases each). CDR1 is SGHTA, CDR2 FQGTGA, per germline. The length of the CDR3 is 13 residues. V shed 0 bases and J shed 5 bases, with 7 bases lying between them. As DNA, the CDR3 is TGTGCCAGCAGCTTAACCAGGGAGGAGACCCAGTACTTC. This translates into CASSLTREETQYF.

The chain joins TRBV27 to TRBJ1-3, with D possibly being TRBD1 (5 bases). This CDR3 spans 15 amino acids. V dropped 6 bases and J dropped 1 base, with 13 bases sitting between them. In germline, CDR1 is MNHEY, CDR2 SMNVEV (reference sequence). The CDR3: CASSSSWGSGNTIYF. CDR3 nucleotide sequence: TGTGCCAGCAGCTCCTCTTGGGGGTCTGGAAACACCATATATTTT.

V is TRBV12-3 or TRBV12-4 and J is TRBJ1-3; D call uncertain. The V end lost 5 bases, the J end lost 4 bases, and 12 bases lay between the germline ends. The CDR3 is 14 residues long. DNA for the CDR3: TGTGCCAGCAGTGGACCCCCCGAGGGAAACACCATATATTTT. It encodes CASSGPPEGNTIYF.

Of note for this clonotype: The junction and the germline gene differ at one end; a read error may be behind it. The rearrangement links TRBV5-1 to TRBJ1-2; possibly TRBD1 for D (5 bases). CDR1 SGHRS and CDR2 YFSETQ come from the germline V gene. The CDR3 is made up of 13 amino acids. The CDR3 is CASSIRQHYSYTF. CDR3 nucleotides: TGCGCCAGCAGCATTCGACAGCACTATAGCTACACCTTC.

The gene calls are TRBV14 and TRBJ2-6; TRBD1 aligns across 8 bases. The junction had 6 bases not matched to a gene; V was cut back by 0 bases and J by 2 bases. The CDR3 length is 18 residues. Germline CDR1 SGHDN, CDR2 FVKESK. CDR3: CASSQETTQGAGANVLTF. CDR3 nucleotide sequence: TGTGCCAGCAGCCAAGAGACGACACAGGGGGCTGGGGCCAACGTCCTGACTTTC.

V usage is TRBV29-1 and J usage is TRBJ2-5; D is unresolved. The germline V gene encodes CDR1 SQVTM and CDR2 ANQGSEA. The V and J ends lost 5 bases and 3 bases respectively, with 4 bases between them. The CDR3 is 10 amino acids. In nucleotides, the CDR3 is TGCAGCGTTCTAGAAGAGACCCAGTACTTC. Protein sequence: CSVLEETQYF.